The present TCR beta chain was sequenced within a study of Graves' ophthalmopathy and Graves' hyperthyroidism. Across the study: If no ophthalmopathy appeared within 18 months of follow-up, hyperthyroidism was termed stable.

Trimming cost V 7 bases and J 1 base; bases outside gene matches: 18. Germline lookup yields CDR1 SEHNR and CDR2 FQNEAQ (reference sequence). CDR3 size: 18 residues. Overall study results and limits: Ophthalmopathy was separated from stable hyperthyroidism by a 13-signature model with roughly 91% sensitivity and 65% to 82% specificity. Most clonotypes expanded in thyroid above 0.001 frequency were present in blood too. The model's prediction of ophthalmopathy progression had about 70% sensitivity and around 72% specificity.

Amplified material comprised TCR beta CDR3 regions derived from RNA transcripts. In the first round, RT-PCR was carried out with HTBI primers, and a multiplex PCR formed the second round. TCRdb recomputed calls from the multiplex PCR reads with MiXCR, one row per CDR3 protein. The sample holds about 550,000 distinct CDR3 sequences; about two fifths are singletons and the top ten take about 4.1%. In its sample, this clonotype was seen many times. Its antigen remains unknown. The clonotype originates from an adult man with Graves' hyperthyroidism. The sequenced material came from peripheral blood or thyroid tissue (not recorded which). The gene calls are TRBV7-9 and TRBJ2-5, with TRBD1 matching 7 bases. In DNA form, the CDR3 reads TGTGCCAGCATAAGGGAACCTAGAGGGACAGCACTCCAAGAGACCCAGTACTTC. This translates into CASIREPRGTALQETQYF. Based on the CDR3 plus reference TRBV7-9 and TRBJ2-5, the full variable domain is DTGVSQNPRHKITKRGQNVTFRCDPISEHNRLYWYRQTLGQGPEFLTYFQNEAQLEKSRLLSDRFSAERPKGSFSTLEIQRTEQGDSAMYLCASIREPRGTALQETQYFGPGTRLLVL.